This entry is about one T cell receptor beta chain. What it binds is not known. Germline V gene sequence: CDR1 SGHVS, CDR2 FQNEAQ. Trimming pared 0 bases from V and 12 bases from J, leaving 14 bases between. The CDR3 has 13 residues. Primers: 60 Vbeta forward and 13 Jbeta reverse. This table comes from immunoSEQ multiplex PCR, and its TCRdb copy is limited to in-frame clones, with some not included. The sample holds 150,000 to 200,000 clones. This sample stems from a study of cytomegalovirus exposure and HLA in healthy donors. Across the whole study: HLA-typed donors contributed approximately 92 million unique TCRs, which were held in an early data release. Study findings and constraints: Later work associated 16,951 TCR beta sequences with HLA alleles at 0.05 false discovery rate. Most TCR sequences were uncommon, yet certain public TCRs appeared in many donors.

The origin of this receptor is a man under 40 in good health and CMV-seronegative. The chain uses TRBV7-8 and TRBJ1-2; weak D call: TRBD1 (6 bases). Sequenced sample: PBMCs. The CDR3 DNA reads as TGTGCCAGCAGCTTAGCCAGGGGAAGCGGAAACACCTTC. It translates to CASSLARGSGNTF.